The source of this T cell receptor beta chain is a study of CD8+ T cells in alopecia areata. The overall study: Those patients who were treated received oral tofacitinib, which was given at 5 to 10 mg twice daily for moderate-to-severe alopecia areata.

Per the germline V gene, CDR1 is SGHRS and CDR2 is YFSETQ. V shed 1 base, J shed 1 base, and the junction held 3 bases outside the gene matches. This CDR3 has 15 residues. Extracted from the samples, RNA was reverse transcribed into cDNA to serve as the sequencing template. Sequencing was performed with immunoSEQ multiplex PCR; in TCRdb, only in-frame clones are kept and a portion is missing. The sample consists of about 69,000 clones, roughly 61% of them appearing once. There are a few counts of this clone. Source: CD8+ T cells sorted from blood, taken at week 0. The J gene is TRBJ1-1, the V gene TRBV5-1; the match to TRBD1 covers 8 bases. This sequence originates from a human donor with alopecia areata. CDR3 sequence (DNA): TGCGCCAGCAGCTTGTTGGGGACAGGGAACACTGAAGCTTTCTTT. Translating it yields CASSLLGTGNTEAFF. The full variable domain, rest sourced from reference TRBV5-1 and TRBJ1-1, is KAGVTQTPRYLIKTRGQQVTLSCSPISGHRSVSWYQQTPGQGLQFLFEYFSETQRNKGNFPGRFSGRQFSNSRSEMNVSTLELGDSALYLCASSLLGTGNTEAFFGQGTRLTVV.